The 22 T cell receptor beta chains presented below share a single source sample, sequenced in a study of CD8 T cells in ankylosing spondylitis. TCRdb re-called the 5' RACE reads with MiXCR, one entry per CDR3 protein. This sample yields a few hundred thousand distinct CDR3 sequences, of which about 10% are seen a single time; 6% to 8.5% belongs to the top ten. Source material: blood, either unsorted or a sorted T cell fraction (not recorded which). The receptors come from a male donor with ankylosing spondylitis or in good health (not recorded which).

This clonotype has a handful of counts. This chain joins TRBV20-1 and TRBJ2-1; TRBD2 matches at 11 bases. V shed 7 bases, J shed 4 bases, and the junction held 21 bases outside the gene matches. Germline loops: CDR1 DFQATT, CDR2 SNEGSKA (reference sequence). The CDR3 is 19 amino acids. The CDR3 region is CSGSSLGTSGLNLYNEQFF. The CDR3 DNA reads TGCAGTGGTAGTTCTCTAGGGACTAGCGGACTTAACTTATACAATGAGCAGTTCTTC.

This clonotype was counted ten times or more. The V gene is TRBV3-1, the J gene TRBJ1-1, with no clear D. In germline, CDR1 is LGHDT, CDR2 YNNKEL (reference sequence). V dropped 4 bases and J dropped 0 bases, with 9 bases sitting between them. The CDR3 contains 14 residues. The CDR3 spells CASSPSKMNTEAFF. CDR3 nucleotide sequence: TGTGCCAGCAGCCCGTCCAAAATGAACACTGAAGCTTTCTTT.

The chain uses TRBV21-1 and TRBJ1-1. TRBV21-1 is listed as a pseudogene. The CDR3 covers 16 residues. Here the CDR3 reads CASSVGPVVGGTEAFF. CDR3 DNA: TGTGCCAGCAGTGTAGGGCCGGTGGTCGGGGGGACTGAAGCTTTCTTT.

Notes on this clonotype: This sequence may be a read error, since a much larger clone differs from it by one base. The chain carries TRBV11-2 and TRBJ2-5; D is ambiguous. Germline CDR1 and CDR2: SGHAT and FQNNGV. This CDR3 comprises 14 residues. The CDR3 DNA reads TGTACCAGCAGCTTCTACAGCGTAAGGGAGACCCAGTACTTC. As protein: CTSSFYSVRETQYF.

This clonotype was counted ten times or more. The CDR3 region is CASSLGDRRDQPQHF. CDR3 DNA sequence: TGCGCCAGCAGCTTGGGAGACAGGAGAGATCAGCCCCAGCATTTT. The chain joins TRBV5-1 to TRBJ1-5; D possibly corresponds to TRBD1 (6 bases). Germline CDR1 is SGHRS and CDR2 is YFSETQ. The V gene lost 0 bases and the J gene lost 5 bases, with 12 bases spanning the gap. The CDR3 totals 15 residues.

V and J are TRBV2 and TRBJ2-5; a weak D match, TRBD2 (6 bases). The length of the CDR3 is 13 residues. V was clipped by 5 bases and J by 5 bases, with 12 bases between them. Germline V gene data show CDR1 as SNHLY and CDR2 as FYNNEI. CDR3 sequence: CASSLTRAETQYF. CDR3 nucleotides: TGTGCCAGCAGTCTGACTAGGGCGGAGACCCAGTACTTC.

The chain recombines TRBV11-2 with TRBJ2-7; D gene uncertain. The length of the CDR3 is 16 residues. V was clipped by 0 bases and J by 1 base, with 13 bases between them. The germline CDR1 and CDR2 sequences are SGHAT and FQNNGV. CDR3 loop: CASSLDTWGSSYEQYF. The CDR3 DNA reads TGTGCCAGCAGCTTAGACACGTGGGGATCGTCCTACGAGCAGTACTTC.

This clonotype was counted a few times. J is TRBJ1-2 and V is TRBV9; D possibly corresponds to TRBD1 (6 bases). The CDR3 has 14 residues. Deletions cut 3 bases from V and 7 bases from J, with 16 bases between. Germline-derived CDR1 and CDR2 are SGDLS and YYNGEE. The CDR3 region has the DNA TGTGCCAGCAGCGAAACAGGGTCGATAAGTGGCTACACCTTC. Its protein is CASSETGSISGYTF.

This clonotype occurred many times. V is TRBV10-2 and J is TRBJ2-5; a weak D match, TRBD1 (6 bases). Trimming left V 9 bases short and J 2 bases short, with 28 bases between. Per the germline V gene, CDR1 is WSHSY and CDR2 is SAAADI. The CDR3 is made up of 18 amino acids. The CDR3 loop is CARSHSVVIQGAQETQYF. In nucleotides, the CDR3 is TGCGCCAGGTCCCACTCCGTTGTAATACAGGGCGCTCAAGAGACCCAGTACTTC.

The J gene is TRBJ2-7, the V gene TRBV9; 7 bases are shared with TRBD2. CDR1 SGDLS and CDR2 YYNGEE come from the germline V gene. The CDR3 sequence is 15 residues long. V lost 2 bases to trimming and J lost 4 bases; unmatched junction nucleotides: 9. The CDR3 spells CASSVPLTSSYEQYF. The CDR3 DNA is TGTGCCAGCAGCGTCCCACTGACTAGCTCTTACGAGCAGTACTTC.

At least ten counts were recorded for this clonotype. The gene calls are TRBV15 and TRBJ2-1, with TRBD2 identical over 8 bases. Per the germline V gene, CDR1 is LNHNV and CDR2 is YYDKDF (reference sequence). After removal of 1 base from V and 4 bases from J, the junction contained 3 bases not matched to a gene. This CDR3 comprises 15 residues. For the CDR3, the DNA is TGTGCCACCAGCAGAGGGGCGGGGGGTTACAATGAGCAGTTCTTC. It encodes CATSRGAGGYNEQFF.

The chain is built from TRBV20-1 and TRBJ2-3; possible D gene TRBD1, 5 bases. V was clipped by 3 bases and J by 7 bases, with 14 bases between them. Looked up from germline, CDR1 is DFQATT and CDR2 is SNEGSKA (reference sequence). There are 13 residues in the CDR3. CDR3 bases: TGCAGTGCTAGCGCCCTGCAGGGAAATACGCAGTATTTT. This encodes CSASALQGNTQYF.

The V call is TRBV29-1, the J call TRBJ1-2, with D unclear. There are 14 residues in the CDR3. Trimming stripped 4 bases from V and 0 bases from J, with 12 bases between. The germline V gene has CDR1 SQVTM and CDR2 ANQGSEA. This chain's CDR3 is CSVGRPGSNYGYTF. DNA of the CDR3: TGCAGCGTTGGGAGGCCCGGGTCTAACTATGGCTACACCTTC.

This clonotype was seen ten or more times. The rearrangement joins TRBV5-1 to TRBJ2-7; TRBD1 matches 8 bases. The CDR3 runs 15 residues. Germline CDR1 and CDR2: SGHRS and YFSETQ. The V segment lost 2 bases and the J segment 3 bases; nucleotides outside the gene matches: 7. CDR3 region: CASSFQGAGVYEQYF. DNA of the CDR3: TGCGCCAGCAGCTTCCAGGGGGCAGGGGTCTACGAGCAGTACTTC.

This clonotype showed up many times. For the CDR3, the DNA is TGCGCCAGCAGGAGTGCAGATACGCAGTATTTT. This sequence encodes CASRSADTQYF. V usage is TRBV5-1 and J usage is TRBJ2-3; no definite D call. V lost 5 bases and J 4 bases, leaving 5 bases between the germline ends. From germline, CDR1 is SGHRS and CDR2 YFSETQ. The CDR3 sequence is 11 residues long.

The sample holds a few counts of this clonotype. CDR3 coding DNA: TGTGCCAGCAGTTACGAGGGCGGGTTTGAGGGCTACACCTTC. Translating it yields CASSYEGGFEGYTF. The V call is TRBV6-5, the J call TRBJ1-2; unclear D gene. Trimming removed 2 bases at V and 8 bases at J, with 15 bases between. Germline loops: CDR1 MNHEY, CDR2 SVGAGI. The CDR3 length is 14 residues.

This clonotype was seen repeatedly, ten times or more. The chain links TRBV5-5 to TRBJ2-5; no firm D call. The CDR3 is 12 amino acids. Trimming took 2 bases from V and 5 from J, leaving 7 bases between them. The germline gives CDR1 SGHKS, CDR2 YYEKEE (reference sequence). CDR3 coding DNA: TGTGCCAGCAGCTTCATATCGGAGACCCAGTACTTC. Amino acid sequence: CASSFISETQYF.

The genes are TRBV12-3 or TRBV12-4 and TRBJ2-7; D remains ambiguous. The V end lost 3 bases, the J end lost 5 bases, and 14 bases lay between the germline ends. The CDR3 loop spans 14 amino acids. For the CDR3, the DNA is TGTGCCAGCAGTTTGAGTGAAACTATCCACGAGCAGTACTTC. This translates into CASSLSETIHEQYF.

This clonotype was picked up many times. The genes are TRBV5-5 and TRBJ1-1; 7 bases are shared with TRBD1. CDR3 length: 15 residues. Per the germline V gene, CDR1 is SGHKS and CDR2 is YYEKEE (reference sequence). The J segment lost 5 bases and the V segment lost 0 bases, leaving 7 bases of the junction unmatched. Here the CDR3 DNA reads TGTGCCAGCAGCTTGGAGGTACAGGGGTGGACTGAAGCTTTCTTT. Residues: CASSLEVQGWTEAFF.

The V call is TRBV13, the J call TRBJ2-7; weak D call: TRBD2 (5 bases). CDR3 length: 18 residues. Germline assignment: CDR1 PRHDT and CDR2 FYEKMQ (reference sequence). The germline V and J ends were trimmed by 10 bases and 0 bases, with 28 bases remaining between them. The DNA for the CDR3 is TGTGCCATGGGCCCGGGAATTTTAGGAGTGGGAATCTCCTACGAGCAGTACTTC. Amino acids: CAMGPGILGVGISYEQYF.

Points on this clonotype: A junction end diverges from the germline sequence, so it may reflect a read error. The CDR3 DNA is TGTGCCTGCAGCCAAGATCTGTGGCTAGCGGGGGAAGAGACCCAGTACTTC. This encodes CACSQDLWLAGEETQYF. The V call is TRBV3-1, the J call TRBJ2-5; TRBD2 agrees at 10 bases. The CDR3 runs 17 residues. CDR1 is LGHDT, CDR2 YNNKEL, per germline (reference sequence).

This clonotype showed up many times. The chain links TRBV5-1 to TRBJ2-2; the D call may be TRBD1 or TRBD2 (5 bases each). The germline CDR1 and CDR2 sequences are SGHRS and YFSETQ. V was shortened by 6 bases and J by 2 bases, with 17 bases between the two germline ends. This CDR3 has 16 amino acids. As DNA, the CDR3 is TGCGCCAGCAACCATAGGGGACGGAGTAACACCGGGGAGCTGTTTTTT. Amino acids: CASNHRGRSNTGELFF.